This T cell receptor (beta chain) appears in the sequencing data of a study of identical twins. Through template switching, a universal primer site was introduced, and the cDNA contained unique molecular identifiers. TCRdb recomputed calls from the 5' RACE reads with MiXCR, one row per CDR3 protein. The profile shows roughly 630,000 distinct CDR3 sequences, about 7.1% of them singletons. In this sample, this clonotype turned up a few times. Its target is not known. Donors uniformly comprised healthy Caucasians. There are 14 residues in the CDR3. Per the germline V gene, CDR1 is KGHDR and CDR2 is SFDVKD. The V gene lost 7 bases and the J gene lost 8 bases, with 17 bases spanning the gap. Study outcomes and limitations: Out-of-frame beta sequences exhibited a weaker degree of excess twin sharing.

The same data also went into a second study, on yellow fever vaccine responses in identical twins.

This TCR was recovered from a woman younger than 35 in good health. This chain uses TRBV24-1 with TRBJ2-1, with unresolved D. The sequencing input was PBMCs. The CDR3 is CATSPRMGFHEQFF. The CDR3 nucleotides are TGTGCCACCAGCCCCCGGATGGGCTTCCATGAGCAGTTCTTC.